This entry features one TCR beta chain sequence. The source of the sample is a study of CD8 T cells in Susac syndrome. The V gene lost 1 base and the J gene lost 10 bases, with 13 bases spanning the gap. The length of the CDR3 is 12 residues. CDR1 is GTSNPN and CDR2 is SVGIG in the germline V gene (reference sequence). An input of about 0.5 to 1 ug of RNA was subjected to reverse transcription using random hexamers. TCRdb independently ran MiXCR on the immunoSEQ multiplex PCR reads; one entry per CDR3 protein. Seen here are approximately 200,000 distinct CDR3 sequences, around 96% observed once, and the top ten hold 0.093%.

The clonotype comes from a human donor with multiple sclerosis. The sequenced sample was CD4+ T cells from PBMCs. The chain combines TRBV30 with TRBJ2-5; TRBD2 is a possible D gene (5 bases). The CDR3 DNA is TGTGCCTGGAGTGCGGACTCCCGGGACCAGTACTTC. Its translation is CAWSADSRDQYF. The full variable domain, in which reference TRBV30 and TRBJ2-5 provide the parts outside the CDR3, is SQTIHQWPATLVQPVGSPLSLECTVEGTSNPNLYWYRQAAGRGLQLLFYSVGIGQISSEVPQNLSASRPQDRQFILSSKKLLLSDSGFYLCAWSADSRDQYFGPGTRLLVL.